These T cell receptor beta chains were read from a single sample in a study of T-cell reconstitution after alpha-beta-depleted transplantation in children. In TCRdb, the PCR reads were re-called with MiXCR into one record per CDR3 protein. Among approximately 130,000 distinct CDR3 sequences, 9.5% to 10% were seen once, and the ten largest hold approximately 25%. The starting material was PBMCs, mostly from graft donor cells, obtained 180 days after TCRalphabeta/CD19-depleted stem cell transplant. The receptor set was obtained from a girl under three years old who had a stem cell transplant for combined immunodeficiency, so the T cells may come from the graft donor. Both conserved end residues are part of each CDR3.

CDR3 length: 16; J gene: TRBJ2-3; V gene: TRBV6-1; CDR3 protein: CASLLALSFSTGAQYF
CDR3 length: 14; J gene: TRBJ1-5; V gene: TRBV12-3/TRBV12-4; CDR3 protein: CASSLVWPNQPQHF
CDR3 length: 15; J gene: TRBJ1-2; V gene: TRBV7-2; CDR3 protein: CASSLVWDREYGYTF
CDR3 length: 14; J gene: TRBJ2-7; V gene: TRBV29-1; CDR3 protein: CSVVKQGDLYEQYF
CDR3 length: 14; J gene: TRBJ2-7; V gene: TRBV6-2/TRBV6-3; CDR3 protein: CASSYRTIGWEQYF
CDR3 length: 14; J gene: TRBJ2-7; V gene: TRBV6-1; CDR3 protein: CASARTGGYYEQYF
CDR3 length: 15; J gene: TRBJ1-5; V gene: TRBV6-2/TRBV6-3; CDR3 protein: CASRESGTGNQPQHF
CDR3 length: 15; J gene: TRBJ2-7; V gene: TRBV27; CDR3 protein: CASGFGPSGSYEQYF
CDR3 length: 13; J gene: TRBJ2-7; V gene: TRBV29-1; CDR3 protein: CSVGWSEEREQYF
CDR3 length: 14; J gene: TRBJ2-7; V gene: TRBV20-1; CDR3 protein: CSAVASGRSYEQYF
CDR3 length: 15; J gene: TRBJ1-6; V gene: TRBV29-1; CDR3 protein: CSVEVDGQGNSPLHF
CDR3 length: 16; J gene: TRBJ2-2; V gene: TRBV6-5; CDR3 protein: CASSFLLAAPSGELFF
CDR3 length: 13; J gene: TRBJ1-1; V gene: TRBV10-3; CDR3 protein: CAISDGVGTEAFF
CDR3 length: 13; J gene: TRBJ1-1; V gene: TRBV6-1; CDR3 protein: CASRTRREAEAFF
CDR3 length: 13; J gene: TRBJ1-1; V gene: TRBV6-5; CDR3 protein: CASRYRGITEAFF
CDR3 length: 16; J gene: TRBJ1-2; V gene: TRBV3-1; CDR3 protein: CASSQDPGGQDYGYTF
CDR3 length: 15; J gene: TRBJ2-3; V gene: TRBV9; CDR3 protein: CASSPRDRYTDTQYF
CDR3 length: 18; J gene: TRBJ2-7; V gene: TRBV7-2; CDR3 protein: CASSLRLGLVINSYEQYF
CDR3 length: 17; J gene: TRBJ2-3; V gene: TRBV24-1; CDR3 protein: CATSEPRTSGHTDTQYF
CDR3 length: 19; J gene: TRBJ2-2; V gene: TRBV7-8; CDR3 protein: CASSLGAPGRFRGTGELFF
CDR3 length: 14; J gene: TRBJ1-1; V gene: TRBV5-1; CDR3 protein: CASSLVREETEAFF
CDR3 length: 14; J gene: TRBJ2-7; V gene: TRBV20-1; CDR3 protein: CSARFRERSYEQYF
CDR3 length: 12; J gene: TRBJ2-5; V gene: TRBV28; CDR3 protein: CASSAPPETQYF
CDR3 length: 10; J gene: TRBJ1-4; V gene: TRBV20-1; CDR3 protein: CSARVGKLFF